This TCR beta chain was sequenced in a study of blood T cell repertoires in COVID-19. Study-level background: Researchers got acute and convalescent COVID-19 samples from the United States, Italy and Spain. Sample material is recorded as cDNA or gDNA derived from T cells, B-cell-depleted T cells, or PBMCs.

Under the authors' procedure: Reference gene primer amplification in the assay estimated nucleated cell counts. Method: immunoSEQ multiplex PCR; TCRdb's copy keeps in-frame clones and lacks some. V and J calls plus clone size are reproduced from that table; the DNA served to infer D and trimming. There are about 220,000 clones in the sample; approximately 80% occur only once, and 3% to 4% lies in the top ten. CDR3 length: 12 amino acids. Germline V gives CDR1 KGHSH, CDR2 LQKENI. Turning to this clone: The junction departs from germline at one end; a sequencing error may be responsible.

Among Cohort 3 donors, those recovered had two negative PCRs, clearance, or symptom resolution. Material for sequencing was PBMCs or T cells enriched from blood (not recorded which). The V and J genes are TRBV18 and TRBJ2-6, with D maybe TRBD2 (5 bases). The receptor was derived from an older woman who had recovered from COVID-19. The CDR3 protein is CASSDGDNVLTF. CDR3 sequence (DNA): TGTGCCAGCTCGGACGGGGACAACGTCCTGACTTTC.